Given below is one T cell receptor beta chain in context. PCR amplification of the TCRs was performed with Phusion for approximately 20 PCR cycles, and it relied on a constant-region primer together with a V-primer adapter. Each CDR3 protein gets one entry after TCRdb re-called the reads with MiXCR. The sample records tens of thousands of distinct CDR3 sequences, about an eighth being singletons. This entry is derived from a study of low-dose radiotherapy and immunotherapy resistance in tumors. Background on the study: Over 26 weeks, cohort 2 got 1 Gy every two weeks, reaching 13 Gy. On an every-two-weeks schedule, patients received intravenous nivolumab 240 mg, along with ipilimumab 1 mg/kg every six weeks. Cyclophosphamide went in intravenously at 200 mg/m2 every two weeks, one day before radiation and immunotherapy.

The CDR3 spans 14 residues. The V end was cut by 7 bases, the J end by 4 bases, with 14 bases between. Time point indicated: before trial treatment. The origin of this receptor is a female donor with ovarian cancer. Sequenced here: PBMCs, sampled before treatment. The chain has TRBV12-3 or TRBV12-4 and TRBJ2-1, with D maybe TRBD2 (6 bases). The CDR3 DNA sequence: TGTGCCAGCAATCGCCCGGGGAGGTACAATGAGCAGTTCTTC. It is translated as CASNRPGRYNEQFF.